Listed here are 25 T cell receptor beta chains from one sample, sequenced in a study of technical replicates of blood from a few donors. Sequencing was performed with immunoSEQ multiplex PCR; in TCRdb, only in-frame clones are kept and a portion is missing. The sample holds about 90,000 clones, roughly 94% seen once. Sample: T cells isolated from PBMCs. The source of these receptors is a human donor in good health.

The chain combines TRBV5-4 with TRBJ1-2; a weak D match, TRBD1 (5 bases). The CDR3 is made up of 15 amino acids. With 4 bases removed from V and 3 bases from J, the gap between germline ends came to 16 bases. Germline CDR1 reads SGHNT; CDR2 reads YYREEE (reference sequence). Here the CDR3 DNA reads TGTGCCAGCAGCCGTGCGGGGGTGGGGGACTATGGCTACACCTTC. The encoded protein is CASSRAGVGDYGYTF. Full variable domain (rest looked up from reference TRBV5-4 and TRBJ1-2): ETGVTQSPTHLIKTRGQQVTLRCSSQSGHNTVSWYQQALGQGPQFIFQYYREEENGRGNFPPRFSGLQFPNYSSELNVNALELDDSALYLCASSRAGVGDYGYTFGSGTRLTVV.

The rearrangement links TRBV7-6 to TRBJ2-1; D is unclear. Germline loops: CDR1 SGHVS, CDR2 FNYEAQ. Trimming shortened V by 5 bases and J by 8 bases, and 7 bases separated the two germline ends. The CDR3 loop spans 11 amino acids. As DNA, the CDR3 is TGTGCCAGCAGCCGTCAGGATGAGCAGTTCTTC. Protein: CASSRQDEQFF.

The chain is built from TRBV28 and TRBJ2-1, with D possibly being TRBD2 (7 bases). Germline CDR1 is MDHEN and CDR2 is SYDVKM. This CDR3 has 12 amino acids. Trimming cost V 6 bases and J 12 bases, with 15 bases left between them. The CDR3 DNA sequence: TGTGCCAGCAGCCCATGGGAGGGGGGGCAGTTCTTC. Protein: CASSPWEGGQFF.

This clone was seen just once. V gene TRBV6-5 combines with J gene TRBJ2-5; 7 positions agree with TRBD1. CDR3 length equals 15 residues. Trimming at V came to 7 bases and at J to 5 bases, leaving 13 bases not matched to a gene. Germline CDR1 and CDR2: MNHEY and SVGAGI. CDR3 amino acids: CASKEGQPLQETQYF. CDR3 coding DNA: TGTGCCAGCAAAGAGGGACAGCCCCTCCAGGAGACCCAGTACTTC.

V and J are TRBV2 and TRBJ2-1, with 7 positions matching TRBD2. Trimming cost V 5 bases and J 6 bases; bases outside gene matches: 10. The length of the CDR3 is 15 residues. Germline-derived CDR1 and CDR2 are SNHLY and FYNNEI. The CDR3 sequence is CASSRRDYESNEQFF. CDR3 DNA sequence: TGTGCCAGCAGTCGCCGGGACTATGAAAGCAATGAGCAGTTCTTC. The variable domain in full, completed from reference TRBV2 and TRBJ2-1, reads EPEVTQTPSHQVTQMGQEVILRCVPISNHLYFYWYRQILGQKVEFLVSFYNNEISEKSEIFDDQFSVERPDGSNFTLKIRSTKLEDSAMYFCASSRRDYESNEQFFGPGTRLTVL.

DNA of the CDR3: TGTGCCAGCAGTTCCCTAACTAGCGGGATGAGTGAGCAGTTCTTC. It encodes CASSSLTSGMSEQFF. The rearrangement joins TRBV28 to TRBJ2-1; TRBD2 agrees at 10 bases. CDR3 length: 15 amino acids. V trimming: 4 bases; J trimming: 9 bases; junction bases outside the gene matches: 9. Germline assignment: CDR1 MDHEN and CDR2 SYDVKM.

Here the CDR3 DNA reads TGTGCCAGCACGCAGGGGGGTGACTACAATGAGCAGTTCTTC. Residues: CASTQGGDYNEQFF. The chain recombines TRBV5-6 with TRBJ2-1; tentative D call: TRBD1 (7 bases). Germline V CDR1 and CDR2: SGHDT, YYEEEE. V gave up 6 bases and J gave up 3 bases, with 13 bases separating them. The CDR3 is 14 residues long.

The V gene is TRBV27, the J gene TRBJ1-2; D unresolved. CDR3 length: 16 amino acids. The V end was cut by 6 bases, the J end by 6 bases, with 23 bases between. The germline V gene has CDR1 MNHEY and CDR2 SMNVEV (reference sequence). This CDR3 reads CASRLREGVGLDGYTF. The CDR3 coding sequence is TGTGCCAGCAGGCTACGGGAGGGAGTAGGGTTAGATGGCTACACCTTC.

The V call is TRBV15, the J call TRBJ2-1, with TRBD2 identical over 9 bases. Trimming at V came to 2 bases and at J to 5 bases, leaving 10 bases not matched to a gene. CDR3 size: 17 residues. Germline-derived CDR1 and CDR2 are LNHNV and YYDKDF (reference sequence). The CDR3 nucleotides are TGTGCCACCAGCAGAAGAGCGTGGGCGGGAGGGGACAATGAGCAGTTCTTC. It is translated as CATSRRAWAGGDNEQFF.

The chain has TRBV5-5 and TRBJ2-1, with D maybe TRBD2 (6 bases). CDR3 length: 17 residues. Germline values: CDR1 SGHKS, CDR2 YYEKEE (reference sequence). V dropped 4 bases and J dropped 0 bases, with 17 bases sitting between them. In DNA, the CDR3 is TGTGCCAGCAGCGCCCGGGAAACAGCGGGCTCCTACAATGAGCAGTTCTTC. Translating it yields CASSARETAGSYNEQFF.

Here the CDR3 DNA reads TGTGCCAGCAGCTTAGGGCCGTCCTACGAGCAGTACTTC. Translating gives CASSLGPSYEQYF. This chain joins TRBV7-6 and TRBJ2-7, with D uncertain. With 1 base removed from V and 1 base from J, the gap between germline ends came to 5 bases. Germline V gene lookup returns CDR1 SGHVS and CDR2 FNYEAQ. This CDR3 is built from 13 residues.

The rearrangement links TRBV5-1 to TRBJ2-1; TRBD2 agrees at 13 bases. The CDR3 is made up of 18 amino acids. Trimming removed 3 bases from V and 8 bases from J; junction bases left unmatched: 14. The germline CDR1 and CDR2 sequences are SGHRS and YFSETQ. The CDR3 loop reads CASSSELAGGPFLDEQFF. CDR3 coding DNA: TGCGCCAGCAGCTCAGAACTAGCGGGGGGGCCATTTCTGGATGAGCAGTTCTTC.

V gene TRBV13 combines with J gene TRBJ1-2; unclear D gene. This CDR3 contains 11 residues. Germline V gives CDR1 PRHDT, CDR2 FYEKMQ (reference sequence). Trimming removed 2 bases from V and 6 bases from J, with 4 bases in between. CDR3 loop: CASSLNNGYTF. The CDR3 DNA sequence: TGTGCCAGCAGCTTAAATAATGGCTACACCTTC.

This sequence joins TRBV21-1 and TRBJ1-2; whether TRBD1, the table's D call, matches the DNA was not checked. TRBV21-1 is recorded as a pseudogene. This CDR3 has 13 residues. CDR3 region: CASSYRANYGYTF. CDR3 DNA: TGTGCCAGCAGCTACAGGGCCAACTATGGCTACACCTTC.

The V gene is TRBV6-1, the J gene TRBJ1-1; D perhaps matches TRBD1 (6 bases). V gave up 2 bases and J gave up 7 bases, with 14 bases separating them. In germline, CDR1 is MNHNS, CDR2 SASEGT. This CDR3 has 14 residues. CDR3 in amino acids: CASSEPQGWLEAFF. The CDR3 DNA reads TGTGCCAGCAGTGAACCACAGGGTTGGCTTGAAGCTTTCTTT.

The CDR3 spells CASSLKGQGSYEQYF. The CDR3 DNA sequence: TGTGCCAGCAGCTTAAAAGGGCAGGGCTCCTACGAGCAGTACTTC. The chain recombines TRBV7-2 with TRBJ2-7; a possible D gene is TRBD1 (5 bases). The CDR3 extends over 15 amino acids. Trimming took 2 bases from V and 0 from J, leaving 11 bases between them. Germline CDR1 and CDR2: SGHTA and FQGNSA.

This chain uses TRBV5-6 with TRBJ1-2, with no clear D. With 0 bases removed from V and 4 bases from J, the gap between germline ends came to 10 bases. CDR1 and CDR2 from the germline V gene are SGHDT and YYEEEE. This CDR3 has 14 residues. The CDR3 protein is CASSLASRLYGYTF. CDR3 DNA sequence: TGTGCCAGCAGCTTGGCCAGCAGACTCTATGGCTACACCTTC.

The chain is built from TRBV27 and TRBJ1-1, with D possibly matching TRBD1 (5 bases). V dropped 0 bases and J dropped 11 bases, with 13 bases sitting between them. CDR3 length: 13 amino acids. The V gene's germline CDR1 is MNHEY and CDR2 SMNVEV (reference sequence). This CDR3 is CASSLSGGIGAFF. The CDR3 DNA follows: TGTGCCAGCAGTTTATCGGGGGGGATTGGGGCTTTCTTT.

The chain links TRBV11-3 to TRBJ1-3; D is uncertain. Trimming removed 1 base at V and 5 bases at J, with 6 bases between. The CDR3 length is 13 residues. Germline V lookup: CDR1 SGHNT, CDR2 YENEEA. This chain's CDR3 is CASSLGGRNTIYF. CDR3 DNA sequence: TGTGCCAGCAGCTTAGGCGGCAGAAACACCATATATTTT.

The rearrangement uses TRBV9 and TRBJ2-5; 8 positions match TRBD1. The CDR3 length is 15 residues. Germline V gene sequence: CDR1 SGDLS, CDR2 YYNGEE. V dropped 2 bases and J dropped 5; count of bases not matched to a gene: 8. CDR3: CASSVAQGAGETQYF. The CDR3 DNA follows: TGTGCCAGCAGCGTGGCCCAGGGGGCAGGGGAGACCCAGTACTTC. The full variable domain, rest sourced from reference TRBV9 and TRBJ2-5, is DSGVTQTPKHLITATGQRVTLRCSPRSGDLSVYWYQQSLDQGLQFLIQYYNGEERAKGNILERFSAQQFPDLHSELNLSSLELGDSALYFCASSVAQGAGETQYFGPGTRLLVL.

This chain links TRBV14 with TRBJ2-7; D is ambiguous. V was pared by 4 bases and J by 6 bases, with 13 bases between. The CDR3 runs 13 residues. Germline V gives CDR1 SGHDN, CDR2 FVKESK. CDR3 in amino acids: CASSPKRNSEQYF. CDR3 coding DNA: TGTGCCAGCAGCCCGAAACGTAACAGCGAGCAGTACTTC.

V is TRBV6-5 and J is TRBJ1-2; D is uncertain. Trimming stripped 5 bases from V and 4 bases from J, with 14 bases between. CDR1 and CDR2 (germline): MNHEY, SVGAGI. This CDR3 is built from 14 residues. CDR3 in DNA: TGTGCCAGCAGTCCGACAATCTACCTCTATGGCTACACCTTC. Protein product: CASSPTIYLYGYTF.

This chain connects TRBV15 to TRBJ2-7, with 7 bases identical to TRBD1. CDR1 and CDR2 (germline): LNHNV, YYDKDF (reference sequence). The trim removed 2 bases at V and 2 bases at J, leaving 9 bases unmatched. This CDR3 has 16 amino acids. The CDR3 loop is CATSRPPVTGPYEQYF. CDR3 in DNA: TGTGCCACCAGCAGACCACCTGTGACAGGGCCCTACGAGCAGTACTTC.

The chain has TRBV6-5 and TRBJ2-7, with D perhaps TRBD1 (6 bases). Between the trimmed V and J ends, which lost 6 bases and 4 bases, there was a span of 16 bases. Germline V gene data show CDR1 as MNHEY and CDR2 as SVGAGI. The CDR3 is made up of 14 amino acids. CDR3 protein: CASRHRVGPYEQYF. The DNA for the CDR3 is TGTGCCAGCAGACACAGGGTAGGCCCTTACGAGCAGTACTTC.

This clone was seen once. The CDR3 region is CASSLSSGGDTQYF. CDR3 DNA: TGCGCCAGCAGCTTGTCCAGCGGGGGAGATACGCAGTATTTT. The chain employs TRBV5-1 and TRBJ2-3, with 8 bases aligning to TRBD2. V was clipped by 1 base and J by 5 bases; unmatched bases: 3. The germline V gene has CDR1 SGHRS and CDR2 YFSETQ. This CDR3 is built from 14 residues.